The clone carrying this T cell receptor beta chain was recorded only once. The antigen is undetermined. This record belongs to a study of graft-versus-host responses after intestinal transplantation. As for the study in general: Multivisceral, liver-intestinal, or isolated intestinal grafts went to recipients. Anti-thymocyte globulin induction preceded about 3 years of tacrolimus and steroid maintenance in all recipients. Findings and caveats of the study: Allografts of patients with graft-donor T cell macrochimerism showed high graft-versus-host to host-versus-graft clone ratios. Detection of GvH clones occurred in recipient marrow, and some had their first appearance in ileum or blood.

Measured with immunoSEQ multiplex PCR; TCRdb has only the in-frame clones, and not every one. Here the sample spans about 88,000 clones, roughly 90% being singletons. Trimming left V 6 bases short and J 4 bases short, with 15 bases between. Germline-derived CDR1 and CDR2 are LNHDA and SQIVND (reference sequence). CDR3 length: 14 residues. The chain links TRBV19 to TRBJ1-2; D not certain. The sequence was collected from a human donor who received an intestinal transplant. Sequenced here: unstimulated CD4+ T cells sorted from spleen or lymph node cells, sampled before intestinal transplant. DNA of the CDR3: TGTGCCAGTAGAGTAAGGAGTGACGGCTATGGCTACACCTTC. It encodes CASRVRSDGYGYTF.